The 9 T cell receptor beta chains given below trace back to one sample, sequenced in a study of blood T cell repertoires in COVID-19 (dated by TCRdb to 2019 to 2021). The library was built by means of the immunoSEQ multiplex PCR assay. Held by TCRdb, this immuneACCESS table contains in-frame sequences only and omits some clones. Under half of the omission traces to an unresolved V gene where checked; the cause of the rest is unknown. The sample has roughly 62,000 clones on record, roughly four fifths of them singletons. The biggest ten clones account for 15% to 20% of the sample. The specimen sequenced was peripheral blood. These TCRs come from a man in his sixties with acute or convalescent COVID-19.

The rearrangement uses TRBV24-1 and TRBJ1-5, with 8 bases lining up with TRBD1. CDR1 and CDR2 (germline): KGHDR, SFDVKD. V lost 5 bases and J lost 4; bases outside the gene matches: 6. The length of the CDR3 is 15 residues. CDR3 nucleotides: TGTGCCACCAGTGGCGAGACAGGGGAGAATCAGCCCCAGCATTTT. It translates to CATSGETGENQPQHF.

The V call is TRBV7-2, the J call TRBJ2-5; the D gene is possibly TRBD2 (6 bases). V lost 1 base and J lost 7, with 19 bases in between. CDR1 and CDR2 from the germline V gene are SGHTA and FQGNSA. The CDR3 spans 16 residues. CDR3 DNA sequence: TGTGCCAGCAGCTTAGAACGGGAGTCAGCGCGCGGGACCCAGTACTTC. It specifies CASSLERESARGTQYF.

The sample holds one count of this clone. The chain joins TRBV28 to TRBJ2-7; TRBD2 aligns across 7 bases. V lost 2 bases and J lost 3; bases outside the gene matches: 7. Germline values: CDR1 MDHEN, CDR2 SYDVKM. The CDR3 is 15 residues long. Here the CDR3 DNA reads TGTGCCAGCAGTTTAGGACTAGTAGAGGTCTACGAGCAGTACTTC. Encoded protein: CASSLGLVEVYEQYF.

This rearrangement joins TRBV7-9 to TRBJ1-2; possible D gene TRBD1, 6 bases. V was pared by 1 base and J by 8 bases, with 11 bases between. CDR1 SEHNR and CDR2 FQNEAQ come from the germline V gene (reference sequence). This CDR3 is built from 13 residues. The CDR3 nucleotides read TGTGCCAGCAGCTTAGGGGCAGGGGACGGCTACACCTTC. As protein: CASSLGAGDGYTF.

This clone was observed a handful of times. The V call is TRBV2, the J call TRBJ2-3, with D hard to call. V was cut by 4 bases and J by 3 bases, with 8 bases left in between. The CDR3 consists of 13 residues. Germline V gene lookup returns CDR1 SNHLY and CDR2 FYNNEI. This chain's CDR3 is CASSVQFTDTQYF. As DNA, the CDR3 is TGTGCCAGCAGTGTGCAGTTTACAGATACGCAGTATTTT.

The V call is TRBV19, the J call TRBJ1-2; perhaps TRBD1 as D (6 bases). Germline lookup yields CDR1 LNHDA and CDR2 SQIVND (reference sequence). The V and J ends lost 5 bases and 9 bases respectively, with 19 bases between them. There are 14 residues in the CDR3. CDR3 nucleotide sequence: TGTGCCAGTAGTCCGTGGCAGGGGCGCATCAGCTACACCTTC. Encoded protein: CASSPWQGRISYTF.

CDR3 protein: CASSASGIGTGELFF. The CDR3 nucleotides are TGCGCCAGCAGTGCCAGCGGGATCGGGACCGGGGAGCTGTTTTTT. The chain combines TRBV10-2 with TRBJ2-2, with TRBD2 identical over 7 bases. Germline loops: CDR1 WSHSY, CDR2 SAAADI. V trimming: 4 bases; J trimming: 5 bases; junction bases outside the gene matches: 7. The CDR3 length is 15 residues.

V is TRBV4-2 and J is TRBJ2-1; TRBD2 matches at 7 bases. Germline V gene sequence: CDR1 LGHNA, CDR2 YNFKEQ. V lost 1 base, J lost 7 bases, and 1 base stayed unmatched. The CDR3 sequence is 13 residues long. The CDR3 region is CASSQGTRNEQFF. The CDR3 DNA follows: TGTGCCAGCAGCCAAGGGACTAGGAATGAGCAGTTCTTC.

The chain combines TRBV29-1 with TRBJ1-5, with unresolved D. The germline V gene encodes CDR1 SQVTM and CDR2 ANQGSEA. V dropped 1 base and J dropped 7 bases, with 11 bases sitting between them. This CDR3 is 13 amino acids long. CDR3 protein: CSVEVGGNQPQHF. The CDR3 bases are TGCAGCGTTGAAGTGGGAGGGAACCAGCCCCAGCATTTT.